This T cell receptor beta chain emerged from a study of OX40 agonist ivuxolimab in advanced cancers. The overall study: Patients treated during dose escalation were battling hepatocellular carcinoma, melanoma, renal cell or head and neck cancer. Three patients responded partially, comprising one with hepatocellular carcinoma and two with cutaneous melanoma.

CDR3 length: 16 amino acids. Trimming cost V 3 bases and J 5 bases, with 17 bases left between them. Germline values: CDR1 LNHDA, CDR2 SQIVND (reference sequence). Profiled with immunoSEQ multiplex PCR; TCRdb holds only in-frame clones, not every one. The data hold about 21,000 clones, with around 87% observed a single time. This clone has only a few counts. The sequence was collected from an adult with an advanced solid tumor such as melanoma, head and neck, liver or kidney cancer. The starting material was CD4+ or CD8+ T cells sorted from blood, obtained in a trial of the OX40 agonist ivuxolimab. This chain links TRBV19 with TRBJ1-5; D is unresolved. The CDR3 bases are TGTGCCAGTAGTATGAATTCATGGCAGAGGCATCAGCCCCAGCATTTT. It yields the protein CASSMNSWQRHQPQHF.